Reported below is one TCR beta chain. The data stem from a study of blood T cell repertoires in COVID-19. The table came from immunoSEQ multiplex PCR; TCRdb's copy has only in-frame clones and leaves some out. The table shows fewer than 80,000 clones, with around 87% occurring only once. CDR1 LNHDA and CDR2 SQIVND come from the germline V gene (reference sequence). V lost 10 bases and J 8 bases, leaving 15 bases between the germline ends. This CDR3 has 13 amino acids. The clonotype originates from a middle-aged man with acute or convalescent COVID-19. Sequenced sample: peripheral blood. The rearrangement uses TRBV19 and TRBJ1-6; D is ambiguous. The CDR3 nucleotides read TGTGCCATAGGGATAGGAGGATATTCACCCCTCCACTTT. Encoded protein: CAIGIGGYSPLHF.